This T cell receptor (beta chain) was captured by sequencing in a study of technical replicates of blood from a few donors. The CDR3 is made up of 12 amino acids. V lost 8 bases and J 8 bases, leaving 15 bases between the germline ends. Germline assignment: CDR1 MGHDK and CDR2 SYGVNS. Sequencing used immunoSEQ multiplex PCR; TCRdb keeps in-frame clones, though not all of them. In the table there are about 70,000 clones, around 95% of which are singletons. This receptor was taken from a human donor in good health. The chain joins TRBV25-1 to TRBJ1-1; D may be TRBD1 (6 bases). Sample: T cells isolated from PBMCs. The CDR3 sequence is CASLAGTQEAFF. For the CDR3, the DNA is TGTGCCAGCCTTGCCGGGACACAAGAAGCTTTCTTT.